These T cell receptor beta chains were read from a single sample in a study of OX40 agonist ivuxolimab in advanced cancers. Data came from immunoSEQ multiplex PCR; TCRdb stores just in-frame clones and leaves some out. The repertoire holds approximately 76,000 clones, with nearly 95% as singletons. The starting material was CD4+ or CD8+ T cells sorted from blood, obtained in a trial of the OX40 agonist ivuxolimab. The receptors were gathered from an adult with an advanced solid tumor such as melanoma, head and neck, liver or kidney cancer. The CDR3 runs from the conserved cysteine through the conserved F or W. A D gene is named only where the DNA matches it firmly. The listing skips clone size in some rows; elsewhere it reads once, few, many or a size class.

V	J	D	size	CDR3	DNA
TRBV4-2	TRBJ2-7	TRBD2	-	CASSQGLTQYEQYF	TGTGCCAGCAGCCAGGGACTAACCCAATACGAGCAGTACTTC
TRBV11-2	TRBJ2-7	-	-	CASSLVLAVTYEQYF	TGTGCCAGCAGCTTAGTCCTAGCTGTCACCTACGAGCAGTACTTC
TRBV10-1	TRBJ1-5	TRBD1	once	CASSYRGPFGQPQHF	TGCGCCAGCAGTTACAGGGGGCCCTTTGGTCAGCCCCAGCATTTT
TRBV4-2	TRBJ2-7	-	-	CASSQGLFYEQYF	TGTGCCAGCAGCCAAGGACTATTCTACGAGCAGTACTTC
TRBV28	TRBJ1-1	-	few	CASSATEAFF	TGTGCCAGCAGTGCCACTGAAGCTTTCTTT
TRBV4-3	TRBJ2-1	-	-	CASSQDWPQVSYNEQFF	TGCGCCAGCAGCCAAGATTGGCCTCAGGTGTCCTACAATGAGCAGTTCTTC
TRBV30	TRBJ2-3	-	-	CASSPGIGTDTQYF	TGTGCCTCCTCTCCAGGGATAGGAACAGATACGCAGTATTTT
TRBV12-5	TRBJ2-5	-	-	CASGLAGQETQYF	TGTGCTAGTGGTTTGGCTGGGCAAGAGACCCAGTACTTC
TRBV5-3	TRBJ2-7	TRBD2	-	CASSPGLAYEQYF	TGTGCCAGCAGCCCCGGACTAGCCTACGAGCAGTACTTC
TRBV11-3	TRBJ2-3	-	-	CATGPSGDTQYF	TGTGCCACCGGACCATCAGGCGATACGCAGTATTTT
TRBV13	TRBJ2-7	-	-	CASSLGTSPEQYF	TGTGCCAGCAGCTTAGGAACTTCCCCCGAGCAGTACTTC
TRBV4-2	TRBJ2-5	-	-	CASSQDGDLGGIETQYF	TGTGCCAGCAGCCAAGATGGGGACCTGGGTGGTATTGAGACCCAGTACTTC
TRBV5-1	TRBJ2-1	TRBD1	-	CASMGQGWNEQFF	TGCGCCAGCATGGGACAGGGGTGGAATGAGCAGTTCTTC
TRBV19	TRBJ2-1	-	once	CASSPPPGRAKNEQFF	TGTGCCAGTAGTCCGCCCCCGGGTAGGGCAAAGAATGAGCAGTTCTTC
TRBV7-6	TRBJ2-1	-	-	CASSSEGGNEQFF	TGTGCCAGCAGCTCCGAGGGAGGCAATGAGCAGTTCTTC
TRBV2	TRBJ2-1	TRBD2	-	CASSASSGAYNEQFF	TGTGCCAGCAGTGCGTCTAGCGGTGCCTACAATGAGCAGTTCTTC
TRBV9	TRBJ2-3	-	-	CASSVQGADTQYF	TGTGCCAGCAGCGTTCAGGGCGCAGATACGCAGTATTTT
TRBV11-2	TRBJ2-3	-	-	CASSPSGLLNTDTQYF	TGTGCCAGCAGCCCCTCGGGGTTGCTTAACACAGATACGCAGTATTTT
TRBV7-3	TRBJ2-3	TRBD2	-	CASSSTGTIGDTQYF	TGTGCCAGCAGCTCCACCGGGACTATTGGTGATACGCAGTATTTT
TRBV29-1	TRBJ1-2	-	-	CSVDGGNGYTF	TGCAGCGTTGACGGCGGGAATGGCTACACCTTC
TRBV11-1	TRBJ2-4	TRBD2	-	CASSLLAGELAKNIQYF	TGTGCCAGCAGTTTACTAGCGGGAGAGCTCGCCAAAAACATTCAGTACTTC
TRBV5-8	TRBJ1-3	-	-	CATNGGGRSAGNTIYF	TGTGCCACCAATGGGGGGGGACGTTCCGCTGGAAACACCATATATTTT
TRBV9	TRBJ2-3	-	-	CASSVLGGTDTQYF	TGTGCCAGCAGCGTATTGGGGGGCACAGATACGCAGTATTTT
TRBV6-8	TRBJ2-3	-	-	CASTLPRPKSTDTQYF	TGTGCCAGCACCCTACCCCGACCGAAAAGCACAGATACGCAGTATTTT
TRBV9	TRBJ2-5	TRBD2	-	CASSVVPAGAGGETQYF	TGTGCCAGCAGCGTAGTTCCAGCGGGAGCCGGCGGAGAGACCCAGTACTTC
TRBV10-3	TRBJ1-5	-	once	CAISEFENGVKDGQPQHF	TGTGCCATCAGTGAGTTCGAGAATGGGGTTAAAGACGGTCAGCCCCAGCATTTT
TRBV2	TRBJ2-7	-	once	CASSEGVADEQYF	TGTGCCAGCAGTGAAGGAGTAGCGGACGAGCAGTACTTC
TRBV28	TRBJ1-1	-	-	CASSFGGNTEAFF	TGTGCCAGCTCTTTCGGGGGGAACACTGAAGCTTTCTTT
TRBV28	TRBJ1-2	-	-	CASSYRTGNYGYTF	TGTGCCAGCAGTTACCGGACGGGAAACTATGGCTACACCTTC
TRBV2	TRBJ2-3	-	-	CASSEGQPYTDTQYF	TGTGCCAGCAGTGAGGGACAACCATACACAGATACGCAGTATTTT
TRBV7-9	TRBJ2-7	-	-	CASSLPPGLQPYEQYF	TGTGCCAGCAGCTTACCTCCGGGACTTCAACCCTACGAGCAGTACTTC